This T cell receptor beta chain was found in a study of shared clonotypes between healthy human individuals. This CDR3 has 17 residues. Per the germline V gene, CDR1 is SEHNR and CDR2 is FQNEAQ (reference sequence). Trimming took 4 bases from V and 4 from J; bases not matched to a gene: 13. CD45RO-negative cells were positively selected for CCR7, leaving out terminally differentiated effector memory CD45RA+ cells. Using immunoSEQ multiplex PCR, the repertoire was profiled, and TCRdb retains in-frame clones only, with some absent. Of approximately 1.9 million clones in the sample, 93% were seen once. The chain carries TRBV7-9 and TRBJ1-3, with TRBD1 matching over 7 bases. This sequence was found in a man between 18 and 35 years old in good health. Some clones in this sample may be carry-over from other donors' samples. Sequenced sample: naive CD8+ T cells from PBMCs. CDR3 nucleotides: TGTGCCAGCAGCTACCCAGGCTCGGGGACAGTCGGAAACACCATATATTTT. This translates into CASSYPGSGTVGNTIYF.